A selection of T cell receptor beta chains follows, all from one sample in a study of cytomegalovirus exposure and HLA in healthy donors. Measured with immunoSEQ multiplex PCR; TCRdb has only the in-frame clones, and not every one. Of about 190,000 clones listed, around 86% are singletons. Sequencing was done on a sample of PBMCs. The receptors originated from a man aged 40-50 years in good health and CMV-seropositive. CDR3s include the opening cysteine and the closing phenylalanine or tryptophan. The D gene is left open where the match is weak. Some rows have no size entry. The others give once, few or many, or a class for an expanded clone.

-	TRBV6-4	TRBJ2-7	-	CASSVGAVGGAYEQYF	TGTGCCAGCAGTGTGGGGGCGGTGGGGGGGGCCTACGAGCAGTACTTC
-	TRBV12-1	TRBJ2-7	-	CASSFDRPHSYEQYF	TGTGCCAGCAGCTTCGACAGGCCCCACTCCTACGAGCAGTACTTC
TRBD2	TRBV5-1	TRBJ2-5	-	CASSLSRGGARETQYF	TGCGCCAGCAGCTTGTCTCGCGGGGGGGCCCGGGAGACCCAGTACTTC
TRBD1	TRBV6-1	TRBJ1-1	few	CASSGTGQTFEAFF	TGTGCCAGCAGCGGTACGGGACAGACCTTTGAAGCTTTCTTT
-	TRBV9	TRBJ1-4	-	CASSLGLLNEKLFF	TGTGCCAGCAGCTTGGGACTGTTAAATGAAAAACTGTTTTTT
-	TRBV19	TRBJ2-3	-	CASSQDTQYF	TGTGCCAGTAGTCAAGATACGCAGTATTTT
-	TRBV7-8	TRBJ1-3	-	CASSLGLSGHSGNTIYF	TGTGCCAGCAGCTTAGGGTTGTCAGGCCACTCTGGAAACACCATATATTTT
-	TRBV9	TRBJ1-1	-	CASSPGDNLNTEAFF	TGTGCCAGCAGCCCAGGGGACAACTTGAACACTGAAGCTTTCTTT
-	TRBV27	TRBJ2-7	-	CASSLLGGPPYEQYF	TGTGCCAGCAGTTTATTGGGGGGTCCCCCCTACGAGCAGTACTTC
TRBD2	TRBV7-3	TRBJ2-5	-	CASSLGRGETQYF	TGTGCCAGCAGCTTAGGGCGGGGGGAGACCCAGTACTTC
-	TRBV21-1	TRBJ2-7	-	CASSKGQGNFYEQYF	TGTGCCAGCAGCAAGGGACAGGGGAATTTCTACGAGCAGTACTTC
TRBD1	TRBV18	TRBJ1-1	-	CASSETGSTEAFF	TGTGCCAGCTCAGAGACAGGGTCCACTGAAGCTTTCTTT
-	TRBV7-6	TRBJ2-3	-	CASSPDSFSSTDTQYF	TGTGCCAGCAGCCCGGACAGTTTCTCTAGCACAGATACGCAGTATTTT
TRBD2	TRBV7-2	TRBJ2-3	-	CASLPWGGVHGNTQYF	TGTGCCAGCCTCCCCTGGGGGGGGGTCCACGGGAATACGCAGTATTTT
TRBD1	TRBV19	TRBJ2-7	-	CASSPKGQGPYEQYF	TGTGCCAGTAGCCCCAAAGGACAGGGGCCCTACGAGCAGTACTTC
-	TRBV19	TRBJ1-5	-	CASSRDMEEPQHF	TGTGCCAGTAGTAGGGACATGGAGGAGCCCCAGCATTTT
-	TRBV7-2	TRBJ2-5	-	CASSLGTPGRTQYF	TGTGCCAGCAGCTTAGGGACCCCGGGGAGGACCCAGTACTTC
-	TRBV7-9	TRBJ2-3	-	CASSSRDLGFGTDTQYF	TGTGCCAGCAGCAGCCGGGACTTGGGGTTCGGCACAGATACGCAGTATTTT
TRBD1	TRBV18	TRBJ1-5	-	CASSPGQGVPQPQHF	TGTGCCAGCTCACCAGGACAGGGGGTCCCCCAGCCCCAGCATTTT
-	TRBV5-6	TRBJ2-7	-	CASSLSPLTYEQYF	TGCGCCAGCAGCTTGTCTCCATTAACTTACGAGCAGTACTTC
TRBD1	TRBV28	TRBJ2-3	-	CASSRTGGNTDTQYF	TGTGCCAGCAGTCGGACAGGGGGCAACACAGATACGCAGTATTTT
-	TRBV7-3	TRBJ2-1	few	CASSAIGGTYNEQFF	TGTGCCAGCAGCGCCATTGGGGGCACCTACAATGAGCAGTTCTTC
TRBD1	TRBV23-1	TRBJ2-3	-	CASTPWTGYITDTQYF	TGCGCCAGCACCCCCTGGACAGGCTACATCACAGATACGCAGTATTTT
TRBD2	TRBV7-2	TRBJ2-7	-	CASSLAWGLAGGKSTYEQYF	TGTGCCAGCAGCTTAGCCTGGGGACTAGCGGGGGGGAAATCTACTTACGAGCAGTACTTC
-	TRBV19	TRBJ1-4	few	CASSIVRAERLFF	TGTGCCAGTAGTATAGTCAGGGCCGAAAGACTGTTTTTT
-	TRBV4-3	TRBJ2-7	-	CASSQDGAGTTYEQYF	TGCGCCAGCAGCCAAGATGGGGCCGGCACGACCTACGAGCAGTACTTC
-	TRBV28	TRBJ1-5	-	CASSFYFAISNQPQHF	TGTGCCAGCAGTTTCTATTTTGCTATCTCGAATCAGCCCCAGCATTTT
TRBD1	TRBV19	TRBJ2-7	-	CASSKDRGPYEQYF	TGTGCCAGTAGTAAGGACAGGGGGCCGTACGAGCAGTACTTC
TRBD2	TRBV5-1	TRBJ2-1	-	CASSSTLAGGEQFF	TGCGCCAGCAGCTCGACCCTAGCGGGGGGCGAGCAGTTCTTC
-	TRBV2	TRBJ1-2	-	CASILEGPGSGGGYTF	TGTGCCAGCATCCTCGAGGGGCCCGGGAGCGGAGGCGGCTACACCTTC